One T cell receptor beta chain is described in this entry. This entry belongs to a study of T cells after yellow fever vaccination. In making TCR cDNA, 5'RACE template switching added a universal primer site and UMIs to it. TCRdb ran MiXCR on the 5' RACE reads and lists one entry per CDR3 protein. The table shows just under 85,000 distinct CDR3 sequences, with roughly 15% occurring only once. CDR3 length: 14 residues. The clonotype comes from a man aged 18 to 29 who received the YFV17D yellow fever vaccine. The source material was CD8+ T cells not binding an NS4B(214-222) dextramer, sorted from PBMCs, sampled less than 25 days after the first yellow fever vaccination. The chain carries TRBV5-2 and TRBJ2-1; the table names TRBD1, a call not compared with the DNA. TRBV5-2 represents a pseudogene. Written as DNA, the CDR3 is TGTGCCAGGGGCCCCGGGCGACGGCACAATGAGCAGTTCTTC. This codes for CARGPGRRHNEQFF.